This T cell receptor (beta chain) was sequenced during a study of technical replicates of blood from a handful of donors. CDR1 and CDR2 (germline): SGHNT, YYREEE (reference sequence). The CDR3 consists of 15 residues. V was trimmed by 2 bases and J by 6 bases, leaving 17 bases between them. The data were produced by immunoSEQ multiplex PCR, yet TCRdb's version contains in-frame clones alone and is incomplete. Here the sample spans about 79,000 clones, around 94% being singletons. This clonotype originated in a human donor in good health. V and J are TRBV5-4 and TRBJ1-2; D gene ambiguous. Material: T cells isolated from PBMCs. CDR3 loop: CASSFNQDSMDGYTF. CDR3 nucleotides: TGTGCCAGCAGCTTTAACCAGGACTCTATGGATGGCTACACCTTC.